Given below is one T cell receptor (beta chain) in context. Its antigen is unidentified. Into CD45RA+ naive and CD45RA-negative memory subsets, the CD4+ cells were split. The data stem from a study of shared clonotypes between healthy human individuals. General study points: The expectation was that sequencing depth would affect clonotype sharing among donors.

Method: immunoSEQ multiplex PCR; TCRdb's copy keeps in-frame clones and lacks some. The sample holds millions of clones, about 92% seen once. What was sequenced was naive CD4+ T cells from PBMCs. As for subset: CD45RA+ positively selected. The sequence was obtained from a man between 18 and 35 years old in good health. Some clones in this sample may be carry-over from other donors' samples.

The chain's CDR3 is CASSRTGGPETQYF. DNA for the CDR3: TGTGCCAGCAGCCGGACAGGGGGCCCAGAGACCCAGTACTTC. J is TRBJ2-5 and V is TRBV7-3; 11 bases are shared with TRBD1. The junction had 3 bases not matched to a gene; V was cut back by 5 bases and J by 4 bases. From germline, CDR1 is SGHTA and CDR2 FQGTGA. The CDR3 has 14 residues.